This TCR beta chain was documented in a study of T cells in Graves' hyperthyroidism and ophthalmopathy (dated by TCRdb to between 2018 and 2020). Some background on the complete study: Peripheral blood samples were taken at the time of initial diagnosis, prior to any treatment. For training and testing, the 100 or so patients in the discovery cohort were randomly divided in a 7:3 ratio. In several Graves' hyperthyroidism patients, the study also compared T-cell repertoires from thyroid tissue with T-cell repertoires from blood. A discovery cohort of roughly 100 patients, about 43 with Graves' ophthalmopathy and 57 with stable Graves' hyperthyroidism, was used to find distinguishing TCR V-J signatures. Whether ophthalmopathy could be predicted prospectively was tested in an independent validation cohort made up of roughly 19 hyperthyroidism patients plus 17 patients who later progressed to ophthalmopathy. TCR Vbeta CDR3 sequencing of 130 to 150 peripheral blood samples (over 40 ophthalmopathy, about 74 hyperthyroidism and some 17 progressor patients) is reported in the paper. Following sampling, methimazole starting at 30 mg daily was given to hyperthyroidism patients, and high-dose intravenous methylprednisolone was given to ophthalmopathy patients.

The full study reports these points: No statistical method was used to set the sample size in advance, and investigators knew the group allocation. A 13 V-J signature model separated ophthalmopathy from stable hyperthyroidism, with 87.88% sensitivity and about 81% specificity in cross-validation and 80%/75% in testing. Most expanded thyroid clonotypes (frequency above 0.001) were also found in blood, which suggests that blood repertoires may mirror thyroid immune responses. In validation, progression to ophthalmopathy was predicted by the model with around 70% sensitivity and 72.22% specificity, a median of roughly six months before onset.

The hyperthyroidism patients were between 18 and 65 years old and newly diagnosed, with a disease duration of less than 2 months. Any patient with an uncontrolled infection, another autoimmune disease, pregnancy or lactation was excluded. Diagnoses were established on the basis of clinical symptoms, serum thyroxine and TRAb, thyroid ultrasound, and orbital computed tomography. Blood from progressor patients was collected at the time of first diagnosis with hyperthyroidism, before any ophthalmopathy symptoms had appeared. Ficoll-Paque density gradient centrifugation was used to isolate PBMCs from about 9 ml of fresh peripheral blood. Patients classed as progressors first received a Graves' hyperthyroidism diagnosis and then went on to develop ophthalmopathy during follow-up. Trizol reagent was used to extract total RNA, and RNA quality was then checked on an Agilent 2100 Bioanalyzer. From the cysteine up to the phenylalanine, the CDR3 has a length of 15 residues. This entry keeps only the CDR3 DNA: 45 bases, framed from base 1. The germline V gene specifies MGHRA as CDR1 and YSYEKL as CDR2. V gives up 4 bases and J gives up 5 bases, and the segment between their germline ends measures 14 bases.

Amplification of TCR beta CDR3 regions was carried out from RNA transcripts. A first-round RT-PCR of the TCR CDR3 used the HTBI primer set with the Qiagen OneStep RT-PCR kit. Libraries were constructed in a second round of multiplex PCR, after which size selection and purification were carried out. Libraries were sequenced paired-end with 100 bp reads on an Illumina HiSeq2000. For the original study's pipeline: SOAPnuke was used to process the raw data, with reads discarded if the reads contained adapters or uncalled bases, had a mean Phred below 15, or lacked an exact constant-primer or identifier match. COPE v1.2.5 was used to merge high-quality paired reads, and clonotypes were defined as unique nucleotide sequences. Clonotypes were aligned to IMGT TRBV, TRBD and TRBJ reference segments using MiTCR v1.1. The analysis included only V-J combinations with a frequency above 0.0001, which together covered more than 99% of the repertoires. A TCS score was defined as the ratio of F50 (clonal expansion) to E x V (chaos), with BLOSUM62-based TCRdist applied between CDR3 peptides within each V-J. Welch's t-statistics and random forest reduced 500 to 650 V-J features to roughly 13, which were used in a naive Bayes classifier (R e1071). TCRdb trimmed public reads at Q25 via fastp, called clones via MiXCR and kept in-frame beta chains. Each record represents a unique CDR3 protein, reported with the most common genes and DNA among its rows. TCRdb's processing, not the authors' own work, is the source of the V and J calls. Recorded for this sample are some 370,000 distinct CDR3 sequences; approximately 18% of them occurred a single time. The ten top clones hold roughly 35% of the sample.

In its sample, this clonotype was seen a few times. Its recognized antigen is unknown. Base qualities are not recorded, but no much larger clone differs from it by a single base. Sequencing was carried out using blood. The chain is assembled from TRBV4-1 and TRBJ2-2; tentative D gene TRBD2, with 5 bases matching. This sequence originates from a woman younger than 45 with Graves' hyperthyroidism that later progressed to Graves' ophthalmopathy. The CDR3 corresponds to CASSPRQTGTGELFF. The DNA is as follows: TGCGCCAGCAGCCCAAGGCAGACGGGAACCGGGGAGCTGTTTTTT.